This T cell receptor (beta chain) is drawn from a study of radiotherapy plus CTLA-4 blockade in lung cancer. Across the study: In 18% of patients, objective responses were seen; approximately 34% had disease control.

Study-wide results and limits: Peripheral blood showed expansion of tumor-derived TCR clones after radiotherapy and ipilimumab.

Participants had chemo-refractory metastatic non-small-cell lung cancer and were treated with focal radiation plus ipilimumab CTLA-4 blockade. Assay: immunoSEQ multiplex PCR; the TCRdb copy retains only in-frame clones and omits some. The sample holds more than 55,000 clones, almost 85% seen once. Points on this clone: The antigen is not known.

The TCR was taken from a human donor with non-small cell lung cancer whose response to radiotherapy plus ipilimumab could not be evaluated. Sequenced material: peripheral blood, taken from a patient treated with radiotherapy plus ipilimumab.

In nucleotides, the CDR3 is TGTGCCAGCAGCCGTTCTGCGGGTGTAGAAGAGACCCAGTACTTC. It is translated as CASSRSAGVEETQYF. V usage is TRBV9 and J usage is TRBJ2-5, with D perhaps matching TRBD2 (5 bases). In germline, CDR1 is SGDLS, CDR2 YYNGEE. This CDR3 region has 15 residues. V was shortened by 4 bases and J by 3 bases, with 16 bases between the two germline ends. The full variable domain, with the rest looked up from reference TRBV9 and TRBJ2-5, is DSGVTQTPKHLITATGQRVTLRCSPRSGDLSVYWYQQSLDQGLQFLIQYYNGEERAKGNILERFSAQQFPDLHSELNLSSLELGDSALYFCASSRSAGVEETQYFGPGTRLLVL.